A selection of T cell receptor beta chains follows, all from one sample in a study of shared clonotypes between healthy human individuals. TCRdb's copy holds only in-frame clones and misses some; the assay was immunoSEQ multiplex PCR. Here the sample spans roughly 2,000,000 clones, about 95% being singletons. The specimen sequenced was naive CD8+ T cells sorted from blood. Receptor source: a man in his late teens or twenties in good health. Both conserved end residues are part of each CDR3. D genes are given only for firm matches. Part of the rows lack a size; the others show once, few, many or a class for expanded clones.

J | size | D | V | CDR3 | DNA
TRBJ2-7 | - | TRBD2 | TRBV28 | CASREGGEYLEQYF | TGTGCCAGTAGGGAGGGAGGAGAGTATCTCGAGCAGTACTTC
TRBJ1-2 | once | - | TRBV18 | CASSPEKDSYGYTF | TGTGCCAGCTCACCAGAAAAGGACAGCTATGGCTACACCTTC
TRBJ2-7 | - | - | TRBV6-5 | CASSPPTGLYEQYF | TGTGCCAGCAGTCCTCCGACAGGCCTCTACGAGCAGTACTTC
TRBJ2-2 | - | - | TRBV11-3 | CASSSGLNTGELFF | TGTGCCAGCAGCTCGGGGTTGAACACCGGGGAGCTGTTTTTT
TRBJ2-3 | - | - | TRBV9 | CASSGDESTDTQYF | TGTGCCAGCAGCGGGGACGAAAGCACAGATACGCAGTATTTT
TRBJ2-2 | - | - | TRBV5-4 | CASSLYTGELFF | TGTGCCAGCAGCCTTTACACCGGGGAGCTGTTTTTT
TRBJ1-1 | - | - | TRBV2 | CASTYGTSSPEAFF | TGTGCCAGCACCTACGGGACATCTTCCCCTGAAGCTTTCTTT
TRBJ2-7 | - | TRBD2 | TRBV28 | CASRRAGDPFEQYF | TGTGCCAGCAGGCGAGCGGGGGACCCTTTCGAGCAGTACTTC
TRBJ2-1 | - | - | TRBV4-3 | CASSQDLSKSYNEQFF | TGCGCCAGCAGCCAAGATCTGAGTAAATCCTACAATGAGCAGTTCTTC
TRBJ1-1 | few | TRBD1 | TRBV7-9 | CASSLVYGTETEAFF | TGTGCCAGCAGCTTAGTTTACGGGACAGAAACCGAAGCTTTCTTT